This TCR beta chain is from a study of CD4 T cells in relation to SARS-CoV-2 and coronaviruses. This clone has just a few counts. Its antigen is currently unknown. With 4 bases removed from V and 5 bases from J, the gap between germline ends came to 11 bases. CDR1 is SEHNR and CDR2 is FQNEAQ in the germline V gene (reference sequence). This CDR3 has 13 residues. This table comes from immunoSEQ multiplex PCR, and its TCRdb copy is limited to in-frame clones, with some not included. Among over 35,000 clones, roughly 73% were seen once, and the ten largest hold about a fifth. The rearrangement links TRBV7-9 to TRBJ1-1; no clear D. The source is an adult with COVID-19. Material for sequencing was memory CD4+ T cells from PBMCs, cultured in vitro. The CDR3 nucleotides read TGTGCCAGCAGCTCCCCGGGCCTGACTGAAGCTTTCTTT. Encoded protein: CASSSPGLTEAFF.